This T cell receptor (beta chain) was recovered during a study of early T cells in non-severe SARS-CoV-2 infection. Across the study: Sequencing of bulk RNA from unsorted whole blood was done, without chain pairing.

V was shortened by 0 bases and J by 1 base, with 15 bases between the two germline ends. Germline CDR1 SGHVS, CDR2 FNYEAQ. The CDR3 has 17 residues. In this sample, this clonotype turned up a few times. Individual cDNA molecules received unique molecular identifiers during library preparation. Using its own MiXCR run on the 5' RACE reads, TCRdb lists one record per CDR3 protein. The table lists under 85,000 distinct CDR3 sequences, more than 13% of them singletons, with 9.5% to 13% in the top ten. The chain joins TRBV7-6 to TRBJ1-1, with D possibly TRBD1 on 6 matching bases. The sequenced material came from whole blood. The clonotype originates from an adult who was a healthcare worker with PCR-confirmed SARS-CoV-2 infection or an uninfected control (not recorded which). Written as DNA, the CDR3 is TGTGCCAGCAGCTTAGCGGACAGTCCTAGATCGAACACTGAAGCTTTCTTT. Translation: CASSLADSPRSNTEAFF.